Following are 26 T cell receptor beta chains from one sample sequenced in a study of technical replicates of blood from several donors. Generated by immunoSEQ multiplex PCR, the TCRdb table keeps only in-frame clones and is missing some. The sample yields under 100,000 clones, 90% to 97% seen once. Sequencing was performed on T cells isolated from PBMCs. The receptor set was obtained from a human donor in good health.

DNA for the CDR3: TGTGCCATCAGCCCTAGCGGGAGTTCGTCGTCCGGGGAGCTGTTTTTT. It yields the protein CAISPSGSSSSGELFF. The rearrangement links TRBV10-3 to TRBJ2-2; 10 positions agree with TRBD2. V lost 6 bases to trimming and J lost 6 bases; unmatched junction nucleotides: 10. Germline V CDR1 and CDR2: ENHRY, SYGVKD. The CDR3 totals 16 residues.

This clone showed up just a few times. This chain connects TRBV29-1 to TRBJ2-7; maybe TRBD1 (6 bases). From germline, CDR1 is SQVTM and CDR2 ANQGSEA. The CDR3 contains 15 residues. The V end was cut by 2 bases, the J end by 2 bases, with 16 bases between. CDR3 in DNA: TGCAGCGTTGAAATTGGTGGGGGACACCCCTACGAGCAGTACTTC. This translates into CSVEIGGGHPYEQYF.

The CDR3 DNA reads as TGTGCCAGCAAGAGGGAGAGCACCGGGGAGCTGTTTTTT. Translating gives CASKRESTGELFF. This chain uses TRBV25-1 with TRBJ2-2; tentative D call: TRBD2 (5 bases). Germline V gene sequence: CDR1 MGHDK, CDR2 SYGVNS. The CDR3 is 13 residues long. V gave up 7 bases and J gave up 4 bases, with 10 bases separating them.

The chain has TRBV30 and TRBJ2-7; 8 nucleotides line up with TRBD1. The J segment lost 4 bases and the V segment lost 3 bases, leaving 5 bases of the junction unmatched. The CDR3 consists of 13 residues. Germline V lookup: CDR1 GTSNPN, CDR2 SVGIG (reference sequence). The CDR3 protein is CAWSRGLPYEQYF. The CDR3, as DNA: TGTGCCTGGAGCAGGGGGCTCCCTTACGAGCAGTACTTC.

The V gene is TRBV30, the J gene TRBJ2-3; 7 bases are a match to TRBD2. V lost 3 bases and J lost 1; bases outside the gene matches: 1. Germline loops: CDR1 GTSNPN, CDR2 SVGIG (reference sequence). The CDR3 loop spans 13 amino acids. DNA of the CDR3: TGTGCCTGGAGGCTAGCGGGCACAGATACGCAGTATTTT. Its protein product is CAWRLAGTDTQYF.

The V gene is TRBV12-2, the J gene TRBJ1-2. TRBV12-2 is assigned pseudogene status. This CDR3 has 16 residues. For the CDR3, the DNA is TGTGCAAGTCGCCACGCTTTTAGCCAAGGAGGCGCTGGCTACACCTTC. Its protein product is CASRHAFSQGGAGYTF.

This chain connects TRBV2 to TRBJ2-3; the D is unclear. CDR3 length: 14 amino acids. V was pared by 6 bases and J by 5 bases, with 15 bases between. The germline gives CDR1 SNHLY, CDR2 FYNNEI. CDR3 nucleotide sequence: TGTGCCAGCAGCCCCCGGGTGACGGGAGATACGCAGTATTTT. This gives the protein CASSPRVTGDTQYF.

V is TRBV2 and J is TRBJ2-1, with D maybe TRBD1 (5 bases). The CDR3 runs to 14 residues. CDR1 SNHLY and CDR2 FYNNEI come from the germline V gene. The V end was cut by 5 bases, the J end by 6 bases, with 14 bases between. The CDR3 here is CASSIRGWINEQFF. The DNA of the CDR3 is TGTGCCAGCAGTATAAGGGGTTGGATCAATGAGCAGTTCTTC.

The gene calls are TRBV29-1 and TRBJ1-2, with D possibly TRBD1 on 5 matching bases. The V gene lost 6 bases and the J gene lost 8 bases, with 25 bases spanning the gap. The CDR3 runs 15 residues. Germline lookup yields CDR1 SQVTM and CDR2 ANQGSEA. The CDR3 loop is CSVERTGTSGEGYTF. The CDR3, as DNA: TGCAGCGTCGAAAGGACCGGGACCTCGGGAGAGGGCTACACCTTC. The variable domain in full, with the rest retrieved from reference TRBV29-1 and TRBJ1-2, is SAVISQKPSRDICQRGTSLTIQCQVDSQVTMMFWYRQQPGQSLTLIATANQGSEATYESGFVIDKFPISRPNLTFSTLTVSNMSPEDSSIYLCSVERTGTSGEGYTFGSGTRLTVV.

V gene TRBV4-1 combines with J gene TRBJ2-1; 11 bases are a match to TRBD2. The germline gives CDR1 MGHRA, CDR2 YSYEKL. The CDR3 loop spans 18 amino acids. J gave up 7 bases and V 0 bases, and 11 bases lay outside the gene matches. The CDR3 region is CASSQDTSGSLSQNEQFF. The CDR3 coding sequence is TGCGCCAGCAGCCAAGATACTAGCGGGAGCCTCTCTCAGAATGAGCAGTTCTTC.

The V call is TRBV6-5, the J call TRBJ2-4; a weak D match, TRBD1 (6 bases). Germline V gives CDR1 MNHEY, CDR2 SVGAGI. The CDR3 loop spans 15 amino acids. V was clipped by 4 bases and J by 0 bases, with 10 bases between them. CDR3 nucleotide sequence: TGTGCCAGCAGTTCTATAGGGGGAGCCAAAAACATTCAGTACTTC. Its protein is CASSSIGGAKNIQYF.

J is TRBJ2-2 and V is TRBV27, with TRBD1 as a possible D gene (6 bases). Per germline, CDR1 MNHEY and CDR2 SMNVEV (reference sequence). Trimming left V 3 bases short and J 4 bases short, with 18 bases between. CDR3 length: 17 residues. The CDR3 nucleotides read TGTGCCAGCAGTTTTACACCGCTGGGGGCGGGCACCGGGGAGCTGTTTTTT. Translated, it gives CASSFTPLGAGTGELFF.

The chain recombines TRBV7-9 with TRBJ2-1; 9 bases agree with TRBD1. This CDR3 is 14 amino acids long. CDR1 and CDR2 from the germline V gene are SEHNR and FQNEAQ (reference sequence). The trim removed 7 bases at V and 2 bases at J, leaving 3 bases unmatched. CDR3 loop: CASTRTGAYNEQFF. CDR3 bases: TGTGCCAGCACCCGGACAGGGGCCTACAATGAGCAGTTCTTC. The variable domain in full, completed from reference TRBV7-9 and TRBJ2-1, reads DTGVSQNPRHKITKRGQNVTFRCDPISEHNRLYWYRQTLGQGPEFLTYFQNEAQLEKSRLLSDRFSAERPKGSFSTLEIQRTEQGDSAMYLCASTRTGAYNEQFFGPGTRLTVL.

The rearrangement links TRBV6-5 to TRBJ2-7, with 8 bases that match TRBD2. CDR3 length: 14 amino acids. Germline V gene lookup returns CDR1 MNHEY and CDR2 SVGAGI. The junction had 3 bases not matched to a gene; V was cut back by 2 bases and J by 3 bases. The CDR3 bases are TGTGCCAGCAGTTACATAGCGGGGCGCTACGAGCAGTACTTC. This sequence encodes CASSYIAGRYEQYF.

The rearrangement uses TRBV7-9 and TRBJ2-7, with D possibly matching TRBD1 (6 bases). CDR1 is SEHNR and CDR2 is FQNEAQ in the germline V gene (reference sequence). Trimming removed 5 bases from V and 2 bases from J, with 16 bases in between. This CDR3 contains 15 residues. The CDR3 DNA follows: TGTGCCAGCAGCCAATACCGGGACAAGCCCTACGAGCAGTACTTC. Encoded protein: CASSQYRDKPYEQYF.

Here the CDR3 reads CASSQGQGYTEAFF. Written as DNA, the CDR3 is TGCGCCAGCAGCCAAGGACAGGGCTACACTGAAGCTTTCTTT. The V and J genes are TRBV4-1 and TRBJ1-1; TRBD1 agrees at 7 bases. The CDR3 is 14 residues long. Germline values: CDR1 MGHRA, CDR2 YSYEKL. V was pared by 1 base and J by 3 bases, with 2 bases of the junction left unmatched.

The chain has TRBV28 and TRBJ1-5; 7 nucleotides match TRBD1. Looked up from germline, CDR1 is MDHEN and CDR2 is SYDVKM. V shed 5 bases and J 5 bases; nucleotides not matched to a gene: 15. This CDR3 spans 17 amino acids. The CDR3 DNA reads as TGTGCCAGCAGTACAATGAAAACAGGGGATATAGATCAGCCCCAGCATTTT. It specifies CASSTMKTGDIDQPQHF.

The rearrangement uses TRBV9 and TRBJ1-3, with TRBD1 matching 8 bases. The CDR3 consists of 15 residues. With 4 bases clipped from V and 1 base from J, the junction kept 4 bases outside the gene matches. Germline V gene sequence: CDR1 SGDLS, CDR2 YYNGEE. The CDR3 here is CASSPTGGSGNTIYF. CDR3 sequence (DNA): TGTGCCAGCAGCCCCACAGGGGGATCTGGAAACACCATATATTTT.

The CDR3: CAISDYGQSTDTQYF. In nucleotides, the CDR3 is TGTGCCATCAGTGATTACGGACAGAGCACAGATACGCAGTATTTT. The chain links TRBV10-3 to TRBJ2-3; the D gene is possibly TRBD1 (6 bases). In germline, CDR1 is ENHRY, CDR2 SYGVKD. This CDR3 has 15 amino acids. The V end lost 3 bases, the J end lost 0 bases, and 10 bases lay between the germline ends.

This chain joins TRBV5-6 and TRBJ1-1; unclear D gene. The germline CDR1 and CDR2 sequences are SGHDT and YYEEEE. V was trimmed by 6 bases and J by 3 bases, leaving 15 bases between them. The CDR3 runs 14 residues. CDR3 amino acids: CASNTADGDTEAFF. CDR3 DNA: TGTGCCAGCAACACTGCCGACGGAGACACTGAAGCTTTCTTT.

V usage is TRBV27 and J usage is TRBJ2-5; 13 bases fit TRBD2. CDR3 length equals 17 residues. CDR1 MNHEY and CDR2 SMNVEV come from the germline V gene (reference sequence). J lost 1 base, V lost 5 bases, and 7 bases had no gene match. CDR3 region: CASSLRGTSGIQETQYF. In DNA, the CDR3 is TGTGCCAGCAGTCTGCGCGGGACTAGCGGGATCCAAGAGACCCAGTACTTC.

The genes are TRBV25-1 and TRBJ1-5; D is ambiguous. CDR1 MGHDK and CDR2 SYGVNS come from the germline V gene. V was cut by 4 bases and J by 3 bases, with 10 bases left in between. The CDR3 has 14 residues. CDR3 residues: CASSGTDPNQPQHF. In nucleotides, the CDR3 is TGTGCCAGCAGTGGAACTGATCCCAATCAGCCCCAGCATTTT.

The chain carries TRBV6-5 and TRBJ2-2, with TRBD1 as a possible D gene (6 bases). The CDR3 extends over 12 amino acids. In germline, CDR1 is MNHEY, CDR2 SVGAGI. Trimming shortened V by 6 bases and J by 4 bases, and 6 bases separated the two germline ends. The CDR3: CASRTGTGELFF. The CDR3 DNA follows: TGTGCCAGCAGGACAGGCACCGGGGAGCTGTTTTTT.

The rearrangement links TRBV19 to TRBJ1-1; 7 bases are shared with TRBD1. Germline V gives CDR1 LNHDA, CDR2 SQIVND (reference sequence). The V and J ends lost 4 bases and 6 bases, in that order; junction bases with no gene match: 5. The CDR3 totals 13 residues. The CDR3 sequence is CASSKTRGAEAFF. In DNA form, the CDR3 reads TGTGCCAGTAGTAAGACCAGGGGGGCTGAAGCTTTCTTT.

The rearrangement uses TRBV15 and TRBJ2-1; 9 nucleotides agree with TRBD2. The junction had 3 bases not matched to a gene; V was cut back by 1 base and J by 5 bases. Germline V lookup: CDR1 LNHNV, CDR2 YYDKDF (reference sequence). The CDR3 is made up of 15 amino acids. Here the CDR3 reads CATSRGLAENNEQFF. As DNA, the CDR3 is TGTGCCACCAGCAGAGGACTAGCGGAGAACAATGAGCAGTTCTTC.

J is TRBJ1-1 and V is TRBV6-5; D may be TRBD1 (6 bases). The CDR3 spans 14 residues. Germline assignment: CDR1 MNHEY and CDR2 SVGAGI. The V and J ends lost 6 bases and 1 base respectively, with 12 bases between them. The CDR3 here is CASRPGTSNTEAFF. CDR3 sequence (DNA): TGTGCCAGCAGACCCGGGACATCGAACACTGAAGCTTTCTTT.